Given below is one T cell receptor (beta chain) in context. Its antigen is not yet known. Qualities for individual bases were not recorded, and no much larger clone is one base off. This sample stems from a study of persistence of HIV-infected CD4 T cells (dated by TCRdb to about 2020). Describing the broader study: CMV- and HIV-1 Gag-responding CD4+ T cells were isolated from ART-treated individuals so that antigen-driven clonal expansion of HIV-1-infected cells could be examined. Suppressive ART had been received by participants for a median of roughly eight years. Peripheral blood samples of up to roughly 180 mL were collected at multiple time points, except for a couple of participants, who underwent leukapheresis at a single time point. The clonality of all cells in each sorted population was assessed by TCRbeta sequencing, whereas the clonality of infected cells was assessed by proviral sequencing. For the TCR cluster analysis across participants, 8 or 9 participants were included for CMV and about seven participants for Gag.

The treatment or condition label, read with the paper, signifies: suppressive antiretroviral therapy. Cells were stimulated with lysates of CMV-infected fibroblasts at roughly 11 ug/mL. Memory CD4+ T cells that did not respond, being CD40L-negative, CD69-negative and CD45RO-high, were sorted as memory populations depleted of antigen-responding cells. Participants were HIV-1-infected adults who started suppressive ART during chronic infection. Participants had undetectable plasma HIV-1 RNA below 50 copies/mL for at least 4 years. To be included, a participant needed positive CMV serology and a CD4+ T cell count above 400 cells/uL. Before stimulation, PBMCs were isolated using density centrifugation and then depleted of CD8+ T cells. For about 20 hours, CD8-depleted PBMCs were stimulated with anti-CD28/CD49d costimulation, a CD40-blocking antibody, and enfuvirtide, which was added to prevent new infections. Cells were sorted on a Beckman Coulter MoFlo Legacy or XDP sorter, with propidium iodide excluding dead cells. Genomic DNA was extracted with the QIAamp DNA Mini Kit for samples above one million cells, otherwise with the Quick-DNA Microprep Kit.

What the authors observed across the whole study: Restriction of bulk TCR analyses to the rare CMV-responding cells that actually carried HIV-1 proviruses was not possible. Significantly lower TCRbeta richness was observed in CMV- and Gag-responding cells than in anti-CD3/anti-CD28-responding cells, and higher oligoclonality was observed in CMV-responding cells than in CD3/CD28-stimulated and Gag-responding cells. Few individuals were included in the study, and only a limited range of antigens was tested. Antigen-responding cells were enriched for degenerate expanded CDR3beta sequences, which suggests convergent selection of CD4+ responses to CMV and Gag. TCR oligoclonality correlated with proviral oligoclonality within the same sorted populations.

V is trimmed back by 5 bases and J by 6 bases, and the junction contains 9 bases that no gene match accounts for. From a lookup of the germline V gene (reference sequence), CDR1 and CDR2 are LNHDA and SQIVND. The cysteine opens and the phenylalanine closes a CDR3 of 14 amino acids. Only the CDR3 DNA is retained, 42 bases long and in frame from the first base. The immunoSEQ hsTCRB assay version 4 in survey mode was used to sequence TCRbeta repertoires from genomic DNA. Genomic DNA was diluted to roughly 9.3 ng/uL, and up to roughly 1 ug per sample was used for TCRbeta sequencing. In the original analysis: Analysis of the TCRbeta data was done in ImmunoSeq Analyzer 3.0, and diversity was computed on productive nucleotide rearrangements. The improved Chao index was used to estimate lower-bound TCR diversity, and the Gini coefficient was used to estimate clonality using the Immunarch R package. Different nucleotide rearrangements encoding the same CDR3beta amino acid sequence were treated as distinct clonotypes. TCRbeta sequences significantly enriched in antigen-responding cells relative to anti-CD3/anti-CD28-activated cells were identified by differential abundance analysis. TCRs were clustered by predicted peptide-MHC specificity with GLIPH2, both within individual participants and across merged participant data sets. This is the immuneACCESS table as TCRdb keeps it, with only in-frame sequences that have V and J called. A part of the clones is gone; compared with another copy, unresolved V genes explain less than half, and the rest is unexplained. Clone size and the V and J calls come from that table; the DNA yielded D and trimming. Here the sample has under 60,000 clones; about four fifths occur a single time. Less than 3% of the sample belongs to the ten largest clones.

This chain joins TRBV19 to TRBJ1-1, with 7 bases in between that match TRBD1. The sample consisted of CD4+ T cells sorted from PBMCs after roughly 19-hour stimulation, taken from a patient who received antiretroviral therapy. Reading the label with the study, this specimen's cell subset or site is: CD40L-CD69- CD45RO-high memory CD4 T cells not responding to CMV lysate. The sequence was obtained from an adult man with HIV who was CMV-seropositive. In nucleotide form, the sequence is TGTGCCAGTAGTGTGGCAGGGGGTTTTGCTGAAGCTTTCTTT. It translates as CASSVAGGFAEAFF.